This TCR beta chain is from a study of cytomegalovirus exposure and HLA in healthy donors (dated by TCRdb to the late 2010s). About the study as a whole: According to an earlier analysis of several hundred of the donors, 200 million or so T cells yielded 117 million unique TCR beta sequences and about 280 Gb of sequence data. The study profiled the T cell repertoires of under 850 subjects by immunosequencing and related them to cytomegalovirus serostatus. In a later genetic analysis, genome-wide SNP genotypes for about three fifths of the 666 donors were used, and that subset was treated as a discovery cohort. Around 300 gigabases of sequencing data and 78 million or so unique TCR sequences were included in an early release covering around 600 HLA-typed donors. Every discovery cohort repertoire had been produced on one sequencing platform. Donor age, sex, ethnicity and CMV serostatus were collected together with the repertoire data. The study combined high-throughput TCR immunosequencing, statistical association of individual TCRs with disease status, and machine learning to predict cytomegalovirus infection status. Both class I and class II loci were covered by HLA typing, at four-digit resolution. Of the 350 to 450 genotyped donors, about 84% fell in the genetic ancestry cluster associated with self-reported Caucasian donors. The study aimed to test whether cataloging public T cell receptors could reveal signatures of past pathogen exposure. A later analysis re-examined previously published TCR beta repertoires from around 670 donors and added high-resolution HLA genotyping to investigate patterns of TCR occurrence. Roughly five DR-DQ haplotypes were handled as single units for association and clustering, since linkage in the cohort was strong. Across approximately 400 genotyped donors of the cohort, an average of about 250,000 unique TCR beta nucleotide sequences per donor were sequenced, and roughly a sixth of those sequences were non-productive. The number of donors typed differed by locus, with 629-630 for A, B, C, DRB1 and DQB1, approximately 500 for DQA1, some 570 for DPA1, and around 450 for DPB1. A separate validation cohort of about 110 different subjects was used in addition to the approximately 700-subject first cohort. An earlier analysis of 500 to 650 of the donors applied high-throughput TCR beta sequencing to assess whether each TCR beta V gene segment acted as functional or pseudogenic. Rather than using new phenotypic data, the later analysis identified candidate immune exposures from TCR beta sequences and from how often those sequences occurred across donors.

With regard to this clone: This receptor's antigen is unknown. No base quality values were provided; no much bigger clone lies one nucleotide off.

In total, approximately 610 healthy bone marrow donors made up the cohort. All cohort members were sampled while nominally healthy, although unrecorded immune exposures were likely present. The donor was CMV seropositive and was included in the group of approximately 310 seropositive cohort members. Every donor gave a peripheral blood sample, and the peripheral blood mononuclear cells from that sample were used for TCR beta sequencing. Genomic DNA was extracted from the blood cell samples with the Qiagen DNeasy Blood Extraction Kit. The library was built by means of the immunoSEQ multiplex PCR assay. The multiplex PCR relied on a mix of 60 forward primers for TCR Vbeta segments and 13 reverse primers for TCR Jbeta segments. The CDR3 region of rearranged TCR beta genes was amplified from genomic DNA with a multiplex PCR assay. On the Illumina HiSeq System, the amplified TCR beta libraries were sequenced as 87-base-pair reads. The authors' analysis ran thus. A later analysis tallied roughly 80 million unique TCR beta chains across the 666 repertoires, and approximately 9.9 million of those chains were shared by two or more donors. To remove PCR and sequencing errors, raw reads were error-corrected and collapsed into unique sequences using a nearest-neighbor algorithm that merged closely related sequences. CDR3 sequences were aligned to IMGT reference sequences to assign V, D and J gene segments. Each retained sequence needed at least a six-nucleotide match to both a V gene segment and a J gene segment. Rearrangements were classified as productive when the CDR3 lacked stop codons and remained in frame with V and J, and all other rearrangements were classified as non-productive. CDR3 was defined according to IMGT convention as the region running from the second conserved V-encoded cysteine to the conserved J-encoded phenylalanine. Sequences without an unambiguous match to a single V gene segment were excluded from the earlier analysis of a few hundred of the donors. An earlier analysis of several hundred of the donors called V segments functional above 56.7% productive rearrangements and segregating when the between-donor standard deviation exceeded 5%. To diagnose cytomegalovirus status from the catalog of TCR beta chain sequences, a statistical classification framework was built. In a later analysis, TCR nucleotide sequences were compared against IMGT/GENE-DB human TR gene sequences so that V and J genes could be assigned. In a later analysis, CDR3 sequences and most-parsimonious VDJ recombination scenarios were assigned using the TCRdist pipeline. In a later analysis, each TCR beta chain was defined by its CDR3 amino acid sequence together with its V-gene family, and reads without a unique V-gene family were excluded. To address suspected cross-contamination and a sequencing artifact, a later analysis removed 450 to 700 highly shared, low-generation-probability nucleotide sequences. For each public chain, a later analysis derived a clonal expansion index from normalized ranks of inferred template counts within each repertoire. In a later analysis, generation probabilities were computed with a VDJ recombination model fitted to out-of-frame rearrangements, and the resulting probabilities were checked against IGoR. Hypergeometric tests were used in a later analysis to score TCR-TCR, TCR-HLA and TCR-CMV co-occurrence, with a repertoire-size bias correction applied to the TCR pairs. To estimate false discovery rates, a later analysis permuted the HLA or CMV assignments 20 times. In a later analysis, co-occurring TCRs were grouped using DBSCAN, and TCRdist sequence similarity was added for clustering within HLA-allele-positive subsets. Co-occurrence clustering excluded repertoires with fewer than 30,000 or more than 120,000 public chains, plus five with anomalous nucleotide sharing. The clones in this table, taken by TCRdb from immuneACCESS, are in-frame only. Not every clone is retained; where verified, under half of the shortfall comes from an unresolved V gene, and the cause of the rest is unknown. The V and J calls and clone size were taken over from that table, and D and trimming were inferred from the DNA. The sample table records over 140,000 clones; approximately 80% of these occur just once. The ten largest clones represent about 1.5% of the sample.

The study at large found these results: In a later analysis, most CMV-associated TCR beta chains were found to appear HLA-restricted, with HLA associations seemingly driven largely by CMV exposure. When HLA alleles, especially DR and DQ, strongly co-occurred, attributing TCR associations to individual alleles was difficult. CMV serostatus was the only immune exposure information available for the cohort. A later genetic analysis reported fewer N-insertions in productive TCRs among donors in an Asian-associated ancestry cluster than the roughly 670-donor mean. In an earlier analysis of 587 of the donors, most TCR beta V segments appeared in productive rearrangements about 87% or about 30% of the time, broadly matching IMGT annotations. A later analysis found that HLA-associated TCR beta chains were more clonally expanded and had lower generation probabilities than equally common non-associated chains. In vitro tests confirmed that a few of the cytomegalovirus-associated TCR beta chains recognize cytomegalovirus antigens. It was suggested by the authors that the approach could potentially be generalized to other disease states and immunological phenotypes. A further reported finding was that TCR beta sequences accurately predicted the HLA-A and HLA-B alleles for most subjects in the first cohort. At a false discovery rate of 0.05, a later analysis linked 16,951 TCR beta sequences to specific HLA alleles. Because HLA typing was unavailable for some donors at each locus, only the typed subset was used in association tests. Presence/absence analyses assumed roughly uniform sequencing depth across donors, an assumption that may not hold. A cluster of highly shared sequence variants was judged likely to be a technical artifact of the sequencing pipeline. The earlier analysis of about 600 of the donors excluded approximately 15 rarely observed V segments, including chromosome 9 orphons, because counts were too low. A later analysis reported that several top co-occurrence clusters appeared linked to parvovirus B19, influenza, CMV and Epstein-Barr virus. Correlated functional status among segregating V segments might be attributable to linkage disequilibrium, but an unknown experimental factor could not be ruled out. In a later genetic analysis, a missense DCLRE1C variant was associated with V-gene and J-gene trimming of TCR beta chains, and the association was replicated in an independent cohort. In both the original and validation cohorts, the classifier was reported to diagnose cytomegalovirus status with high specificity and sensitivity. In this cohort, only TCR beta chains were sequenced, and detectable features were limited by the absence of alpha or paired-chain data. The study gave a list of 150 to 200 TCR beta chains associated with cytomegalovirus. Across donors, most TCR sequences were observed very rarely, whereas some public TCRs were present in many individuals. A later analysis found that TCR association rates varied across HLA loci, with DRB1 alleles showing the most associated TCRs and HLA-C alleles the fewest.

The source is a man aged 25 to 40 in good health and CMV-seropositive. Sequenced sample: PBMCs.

The CDR3 protein sequence reads: CASSFSGGETQYF. The nucleotide sequence is given as TGTGCCAGCAGCTTTTCAGGGGGAGAGACCCAGTACTTC. The chain uses TRBV7-7 and TRBJ2-5; 7 bases in between match TRBD1. Unmatched junction bases come to 2, with V trimmed by 3 bases and J by 4 bases. Spanning cysteine to phenylalanine, the CDR3 consists of 13 amino acids. The CDR3 DNA has 39 bases and is translated from base 1. The germline V gene (reference sequence) yields SSHAT for CDR1 and FNYEAQ for CDR2.